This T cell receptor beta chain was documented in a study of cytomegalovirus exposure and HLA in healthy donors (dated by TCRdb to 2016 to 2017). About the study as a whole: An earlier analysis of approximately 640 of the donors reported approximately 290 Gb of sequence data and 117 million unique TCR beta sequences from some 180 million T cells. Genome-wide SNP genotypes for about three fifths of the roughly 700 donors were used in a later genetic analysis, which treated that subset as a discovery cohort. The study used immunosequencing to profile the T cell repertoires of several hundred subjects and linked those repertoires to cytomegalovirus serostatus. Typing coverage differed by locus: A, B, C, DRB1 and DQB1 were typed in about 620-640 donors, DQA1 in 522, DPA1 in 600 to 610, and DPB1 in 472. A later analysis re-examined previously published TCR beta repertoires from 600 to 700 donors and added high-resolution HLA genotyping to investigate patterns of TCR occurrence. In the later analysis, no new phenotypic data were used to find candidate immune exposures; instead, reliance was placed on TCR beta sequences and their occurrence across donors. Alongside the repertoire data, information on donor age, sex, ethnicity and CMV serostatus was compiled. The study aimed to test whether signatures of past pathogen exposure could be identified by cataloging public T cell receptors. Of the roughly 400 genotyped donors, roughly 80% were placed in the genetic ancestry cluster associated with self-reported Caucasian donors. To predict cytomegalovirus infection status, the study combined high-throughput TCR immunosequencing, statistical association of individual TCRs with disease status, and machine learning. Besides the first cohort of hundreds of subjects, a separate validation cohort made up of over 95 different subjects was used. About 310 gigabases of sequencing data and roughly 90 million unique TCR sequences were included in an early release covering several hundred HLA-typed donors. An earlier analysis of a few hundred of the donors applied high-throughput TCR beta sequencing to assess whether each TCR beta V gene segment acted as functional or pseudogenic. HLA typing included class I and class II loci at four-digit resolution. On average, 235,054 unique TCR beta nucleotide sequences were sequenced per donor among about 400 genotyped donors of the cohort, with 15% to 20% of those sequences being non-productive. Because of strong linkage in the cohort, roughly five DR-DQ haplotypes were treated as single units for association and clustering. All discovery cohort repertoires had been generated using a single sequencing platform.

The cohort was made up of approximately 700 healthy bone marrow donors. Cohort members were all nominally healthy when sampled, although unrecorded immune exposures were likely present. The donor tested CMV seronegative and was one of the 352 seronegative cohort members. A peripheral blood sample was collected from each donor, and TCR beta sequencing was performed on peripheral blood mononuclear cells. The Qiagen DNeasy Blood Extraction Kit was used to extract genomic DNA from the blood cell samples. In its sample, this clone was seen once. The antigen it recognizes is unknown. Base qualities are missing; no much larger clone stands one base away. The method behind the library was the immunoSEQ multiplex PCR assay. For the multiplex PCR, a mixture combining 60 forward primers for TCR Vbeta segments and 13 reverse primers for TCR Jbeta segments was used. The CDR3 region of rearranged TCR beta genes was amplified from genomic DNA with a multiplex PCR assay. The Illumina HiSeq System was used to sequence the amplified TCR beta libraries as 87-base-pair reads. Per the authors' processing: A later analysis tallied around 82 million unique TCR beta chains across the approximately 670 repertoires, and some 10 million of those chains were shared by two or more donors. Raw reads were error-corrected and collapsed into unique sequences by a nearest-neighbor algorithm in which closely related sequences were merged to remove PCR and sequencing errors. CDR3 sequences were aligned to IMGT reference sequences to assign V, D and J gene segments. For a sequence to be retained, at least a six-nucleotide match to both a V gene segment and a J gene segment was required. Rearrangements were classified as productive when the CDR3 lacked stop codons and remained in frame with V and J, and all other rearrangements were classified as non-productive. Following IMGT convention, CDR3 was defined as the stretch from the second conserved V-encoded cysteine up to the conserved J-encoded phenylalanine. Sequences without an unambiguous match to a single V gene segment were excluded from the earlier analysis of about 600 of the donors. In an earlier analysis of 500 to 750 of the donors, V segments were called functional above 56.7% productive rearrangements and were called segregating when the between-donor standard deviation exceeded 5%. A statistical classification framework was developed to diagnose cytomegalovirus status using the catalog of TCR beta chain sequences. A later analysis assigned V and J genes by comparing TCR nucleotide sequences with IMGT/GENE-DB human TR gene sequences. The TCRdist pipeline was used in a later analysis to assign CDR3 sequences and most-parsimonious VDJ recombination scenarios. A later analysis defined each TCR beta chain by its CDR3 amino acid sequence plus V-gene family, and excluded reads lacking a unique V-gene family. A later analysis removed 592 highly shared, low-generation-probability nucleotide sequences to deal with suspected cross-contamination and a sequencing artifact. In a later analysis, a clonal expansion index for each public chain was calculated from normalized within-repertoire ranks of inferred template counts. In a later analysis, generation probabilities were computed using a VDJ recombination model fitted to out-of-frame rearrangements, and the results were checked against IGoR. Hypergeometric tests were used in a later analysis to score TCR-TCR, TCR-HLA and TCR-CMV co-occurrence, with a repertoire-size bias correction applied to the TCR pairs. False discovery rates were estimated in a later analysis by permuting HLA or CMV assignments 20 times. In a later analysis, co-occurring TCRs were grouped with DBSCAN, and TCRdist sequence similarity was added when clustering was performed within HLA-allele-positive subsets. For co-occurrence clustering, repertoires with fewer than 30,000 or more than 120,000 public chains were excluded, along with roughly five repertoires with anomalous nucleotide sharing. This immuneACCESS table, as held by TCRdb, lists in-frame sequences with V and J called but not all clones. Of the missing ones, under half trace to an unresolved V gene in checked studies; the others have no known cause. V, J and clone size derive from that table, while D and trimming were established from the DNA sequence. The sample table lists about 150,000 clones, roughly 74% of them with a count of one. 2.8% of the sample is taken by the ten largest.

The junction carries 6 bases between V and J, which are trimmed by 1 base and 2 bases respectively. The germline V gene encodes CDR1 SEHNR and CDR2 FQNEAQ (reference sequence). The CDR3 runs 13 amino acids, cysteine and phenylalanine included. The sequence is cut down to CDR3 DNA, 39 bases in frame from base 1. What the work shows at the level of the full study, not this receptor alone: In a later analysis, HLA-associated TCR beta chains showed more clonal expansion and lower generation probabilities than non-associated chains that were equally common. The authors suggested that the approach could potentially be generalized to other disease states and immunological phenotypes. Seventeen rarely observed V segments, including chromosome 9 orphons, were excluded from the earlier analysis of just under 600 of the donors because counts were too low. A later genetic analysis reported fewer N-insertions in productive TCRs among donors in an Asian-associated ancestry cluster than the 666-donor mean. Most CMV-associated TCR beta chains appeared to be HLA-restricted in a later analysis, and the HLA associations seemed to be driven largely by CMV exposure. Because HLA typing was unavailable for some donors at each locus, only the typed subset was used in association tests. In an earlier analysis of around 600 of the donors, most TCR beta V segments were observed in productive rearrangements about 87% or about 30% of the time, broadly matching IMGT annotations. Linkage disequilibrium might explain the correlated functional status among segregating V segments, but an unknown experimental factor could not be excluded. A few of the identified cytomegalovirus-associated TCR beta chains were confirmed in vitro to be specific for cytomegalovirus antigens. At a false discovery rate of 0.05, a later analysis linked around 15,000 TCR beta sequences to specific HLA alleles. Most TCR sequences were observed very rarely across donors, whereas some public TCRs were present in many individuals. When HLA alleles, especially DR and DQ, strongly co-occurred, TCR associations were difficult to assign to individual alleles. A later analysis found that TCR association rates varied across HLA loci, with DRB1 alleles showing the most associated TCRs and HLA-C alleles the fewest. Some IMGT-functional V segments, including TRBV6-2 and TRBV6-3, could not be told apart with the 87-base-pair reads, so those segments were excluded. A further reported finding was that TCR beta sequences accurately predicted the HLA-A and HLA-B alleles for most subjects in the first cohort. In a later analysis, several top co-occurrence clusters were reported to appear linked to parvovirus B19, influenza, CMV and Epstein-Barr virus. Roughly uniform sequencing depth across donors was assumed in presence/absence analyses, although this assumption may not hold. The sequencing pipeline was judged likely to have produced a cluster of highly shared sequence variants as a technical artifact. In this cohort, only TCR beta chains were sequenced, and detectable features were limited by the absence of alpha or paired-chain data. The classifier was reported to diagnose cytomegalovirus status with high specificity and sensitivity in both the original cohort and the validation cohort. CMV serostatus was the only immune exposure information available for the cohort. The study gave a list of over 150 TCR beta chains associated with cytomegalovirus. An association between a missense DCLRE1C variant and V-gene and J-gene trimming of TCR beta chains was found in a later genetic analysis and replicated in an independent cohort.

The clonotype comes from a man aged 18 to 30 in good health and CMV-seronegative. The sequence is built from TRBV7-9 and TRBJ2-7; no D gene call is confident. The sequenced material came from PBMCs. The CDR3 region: CASSLGGTYEQYF. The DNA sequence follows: TGTGCCAGCAGCTTAGGCGGCACCTACGAGCAGTACTTC.